This TCR beta chain appears in the sequencing data of a study of cytomegalovirus exposure and HLA in healthy donors listed by TCRdb under 2017. Regarding the research as a whole: A later analysis indicated that the 120 or so validation repertoires were generated on the platform also employed for the roughly 730 repertoires of the first cohort. The aim of the study was to test whether cataloging public T cell receptors could identify signatures of past pathogen exposure. A separate validation cohort of roughly 130 different subjects was used in addition to the 666-subject first cohort. To predict cytomegalovirus infection status, the study brought together high-throughput TCR immunosequencing, statistical association of individual TCRs with disease status, and machine learning.

Beyond this particular receptor, the publication reports: A total of 150 or so TCR beta chains were listed by the study as associated with cytomegalovirus. Subsequent analysis determined that TCRs grouped into clusters in the first cohort also showed a tendency toward co-occurrence across the 90 to 150 validation repertoires, and 90% to 95% of cluster scores exceeded 0. The authors suggested that the approach could potentially be generalized to other disease states and immunological phenotypes. Cytomegalovirus status was reported to be diagnosed by the classifier with high specificity and sensitivity in both the original and validation cohorts. A later analysis had no HLA typing for the validation cohort, so co-occurrence there was scored across all 110 or so repertoires. While some public TCRs were present in many individuals, most TCR sequences turned up only very rarely across donors. A few of the identified cytomegalovirus-associated TCR beta chains were confirmed in vitro to be specific for cytomegalovirus antigens.

V is reduced by 5 bases and J by 1 base, leaving a spacing of 8 bases between them. The CDR3, cysteine through phenylalanine, is 13 amino acids long. Only CDR3 DNA remains: 39 bases, in frame from the first base. Via the germline V gene, CDR1 is SGHTA and CDR2 FQGNSA. Comment on this clone: Its antigen is currently not known. No base qualities exist here, and no much larger clone lies one base off it.

Separate from the approximately 700-subject first cohort, the validation cohort of roughly 110 subjects was the group to which the donors belonged. Receptor amplification or capture employed the immunoSEQ multiplex PCR assay. The authors processed their data as follows. A statistical classification framework was built for diagnosing cytomegalovirus status from the catalog of TCR beta chain sequences. Imported from immuneACCESS, the table was reduced by TCRdb to in-frame sequences with V and J called. These copies leave out some clones; in studies compared against another copy, an unresolved V gene accounts for under half, and the cause of the remainder is not known. D and trimming come from the DNA, and the V and J calls and clone size come from that table. For this sample there are around 60,000 clones; 96% appear just once. The leading ten clones occupy 1% to 1.5% of the sample.

This chain joins TRBV7-2 to TRBJ2-5; the D gene cannot be resolved reliably. The specimen was PBMCs. This TCR was sampled from a woman under 30 in good health and CMV-seronegative. The encoded CDR3 is CASSVSTQETQYF. The nucleotide sequence reads TGTGCCAGCAGCGTTAGCACCCAAGAGACCCAGTACTTC. Supplemented by the reference TRBV7-2 and TRBJ2-5 proteins around the CDR3, the complete variable domain is GAGVSQSPSNKVTEKGKDVELRCDPISGHTALYWYRQSLGQGLEFLIYFQGNSAPDKSGLPSDRFSAERTGGSVSTLTIQRTQQEDSAVYLCASSVSTQETQYFGPGTRLLVL.